The rows below give T cell receptor beta chains drawn from one sample of a study of blood T cell repertoires in COVID-19. Generated by immunoSEQ multiplex PCR, the TCRdb table keeps only in-frame clones and is missing some. The sample yields a few hundred thousand clones, approximately 82% seen once. The sequenced sample consisted of PBMCs or T cells enriched from blood (not recorded which). The receptor source for this set is a man aged 40-49 years who had been exposed to COVID-19. Both conserved end residues are part of each CDR3. Fields, in order: CDR3 protein, V gene.

CASSLQTGKGETQYF,TRBV7-6
CASDGGYNEQFF,TRBV19
CASSRKPPGEFGYTF,TRBV3-1/TRBV3-2
CASSIIGGRGNTEAFF,TRBV19
CASRGSGSYEQYF,TRBV12-3/TRBV12-4
CASSLSGATNEKLFF,TRBV7-2
CASSVPSSGGPETQYF,TRBV6-1
CASSQRESNTEAFF,TRBV3-1/TRBV3-2
CATSGIGRESEQFF,TRBV15
CASSLVEREDLLGLREQYF,TRBV7-9
CASNPLATDTQYF,TRBV7-9
CASRGLRGTDTQYF,TRBV6-5
CSVSDRGNTEAFF,TRBV29-1
CASSPPSENYGYTF,TRBV18
CASSNTGGDQPQHF,TRBV6-2/TRBV6-3
CASSFGGISSYNSPLHF,TRBV5-6
CASSLAARDSGGYTF,TRBV5-1
CASSVEGISYNSPLHF,TRBV9
CAISDDRSSYGYTF,TRBV10-3
CASSISRGRTDGTEAFF,TRBV19
CASSSPNEYEQYF,TRBV5-1
CASSLAGGRSNQPQHF,TRBV7-8
CSVVALYGYTF,TRBV29-1
CAIRPSGTSGRIGETQYF,TRBV10-3
CASSIRGGTGELFF,TRBV19
CATSHWDTPDEQYF,TRBV24-1
CASTLAAGGKETQYF,TRBV6-6
CASSTSGGDYEQFF,TRBV7-3
CASSNRGGSYGYTF,TRBV6-6
CASRIAGIHEQYF,TRBV5-1
CATRQGSYEQYF,TRBV6-5
CASSRGTSGSYNEQFF,TRBV4-1
CASSYSGRGEQFF,TRBV6-6
CASSLSRQGRGNQPQHF,TRBV27
CASREREGLSDTQYF,TRBV5-1
CAWSQERGYNEQFF,TRBV30
CASSRLARETQYF,TRBV11-3